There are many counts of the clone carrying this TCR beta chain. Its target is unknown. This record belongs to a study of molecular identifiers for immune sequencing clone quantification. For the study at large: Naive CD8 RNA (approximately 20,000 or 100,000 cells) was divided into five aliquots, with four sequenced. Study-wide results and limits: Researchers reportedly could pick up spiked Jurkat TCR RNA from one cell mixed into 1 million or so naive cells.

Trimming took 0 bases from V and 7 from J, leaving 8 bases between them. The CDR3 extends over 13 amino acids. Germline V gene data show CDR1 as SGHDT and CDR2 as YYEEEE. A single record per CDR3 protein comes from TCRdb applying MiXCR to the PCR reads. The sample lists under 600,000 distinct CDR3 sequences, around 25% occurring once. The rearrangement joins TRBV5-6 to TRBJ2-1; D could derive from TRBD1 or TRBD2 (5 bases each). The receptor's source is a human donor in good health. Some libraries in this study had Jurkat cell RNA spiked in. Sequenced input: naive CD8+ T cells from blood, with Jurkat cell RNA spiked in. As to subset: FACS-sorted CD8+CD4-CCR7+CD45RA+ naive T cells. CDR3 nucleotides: TGTGCCAGCAGCTTGGGGGGGAAAAATGAGCAGTTCTTC. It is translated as CASSLGGKNEQFF.